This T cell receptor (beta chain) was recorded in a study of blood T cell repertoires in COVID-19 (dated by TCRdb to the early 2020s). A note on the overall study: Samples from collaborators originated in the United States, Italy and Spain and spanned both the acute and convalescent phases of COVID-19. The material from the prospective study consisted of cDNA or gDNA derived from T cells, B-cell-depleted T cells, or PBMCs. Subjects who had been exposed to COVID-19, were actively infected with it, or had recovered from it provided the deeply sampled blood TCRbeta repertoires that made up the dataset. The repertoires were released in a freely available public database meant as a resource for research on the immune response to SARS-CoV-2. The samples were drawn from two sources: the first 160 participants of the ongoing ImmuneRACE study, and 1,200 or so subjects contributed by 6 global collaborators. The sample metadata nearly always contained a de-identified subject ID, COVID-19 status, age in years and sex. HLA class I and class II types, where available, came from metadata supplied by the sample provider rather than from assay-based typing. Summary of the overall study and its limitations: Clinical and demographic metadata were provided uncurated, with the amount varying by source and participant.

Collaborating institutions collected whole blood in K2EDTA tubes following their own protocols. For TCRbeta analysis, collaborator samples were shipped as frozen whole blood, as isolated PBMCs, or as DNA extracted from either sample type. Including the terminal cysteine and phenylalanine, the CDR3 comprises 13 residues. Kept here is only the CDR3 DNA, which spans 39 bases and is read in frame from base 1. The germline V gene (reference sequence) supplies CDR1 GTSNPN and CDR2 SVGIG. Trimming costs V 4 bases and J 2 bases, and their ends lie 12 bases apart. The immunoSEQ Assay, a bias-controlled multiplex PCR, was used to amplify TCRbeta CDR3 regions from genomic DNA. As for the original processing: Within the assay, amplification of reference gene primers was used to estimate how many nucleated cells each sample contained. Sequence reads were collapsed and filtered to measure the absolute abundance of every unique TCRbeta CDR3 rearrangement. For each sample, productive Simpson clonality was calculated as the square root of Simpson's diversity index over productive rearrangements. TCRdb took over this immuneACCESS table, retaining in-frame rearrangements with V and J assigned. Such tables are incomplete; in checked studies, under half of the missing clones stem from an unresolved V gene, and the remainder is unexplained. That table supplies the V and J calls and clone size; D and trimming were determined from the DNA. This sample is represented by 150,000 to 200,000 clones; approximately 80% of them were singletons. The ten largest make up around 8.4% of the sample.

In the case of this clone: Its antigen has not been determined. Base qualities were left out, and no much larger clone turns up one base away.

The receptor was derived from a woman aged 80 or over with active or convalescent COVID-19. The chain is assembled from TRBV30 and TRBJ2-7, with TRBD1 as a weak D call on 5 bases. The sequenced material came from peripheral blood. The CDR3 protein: CAWKGRATYEQYF. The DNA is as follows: TGTGCCTGGAAGGGCAGGGCCACCTACGAGCAGTACTTC.